The clone carrying this T cell receptor beta chain occurred many times. Antigen unknown. The data derive from a study of Graves' ophthalmopathy and Graves' hyperthyroidism. Amplified material comprised TCR beta CDR3 regions derived from RNA transcripts. Scientists carried out first-round RT-PCR using HTBI primers and then a second-round multiplex PCR. TCRdb re-called the multiplex PCR reads through MiXCR, storing one row per CDR3 protein. The table records under 250,000 distinct CDR3 sequences, around 30% of them present only once. Whole-study findings and limits: Blood also carried most expanded thyroid clonotypes exceeding 0.001 frequency.

The CDR3 has 12 residues. Looked up from germline, CDR1 is MDHEN and CDR2 is SYDVKM. V was cut by 4 bases and J by 7 bases, with 8 bases left in between. Enrollment excluded any patients with other autoimmune diseases, uncontrolled infections, pregnancy or lactation. The source is a man aged 45-65 years with Graves' ophthalmopathy. The sample consisted of peripheral blood. The chain is built from TRBV28 and TRBJ1-5; D gene unclear. CDR3 amino acids: CASSWGDQPQHF. CDR3 bases: TGTGCCAGCAGTTGGGGAGACCAGCCCCAGCATTTT.